The 30 T cell receptor beta chains presented below share a single source sample, sequenced in a study of blood T cell repertoires in COVID-19. The table came from immunoSEQ multiplex PCR; TCRdb's copy has only in-frame clones and leaves some out. The sample lists around 69,000 clones, 80% to 90% occurring once. Sequences were obtained from peripheral blood. Receptors originate from a woman in her forties or fifties with active COVID-19.

V gene TRBV2 combines with J gene TRBJ1-5; tentatively, D is TRBD1 (6 bases). Germline V gene sequence: CDR1 SNHLY, CDR2 FYNNEI. V shed 4 bases and J shed 8 bases, with 12 bases lying between them. The CDR3 has 13 residues. In DNA, the CDR3 is TGTGCCAGCAGTGGACAGGTTCCGAAGCCCCAGCATTTT. It encodes CASSGQVPKPQHF.

The chain joins TRBV27 to TRBJ2-1; 8 bases match TRBD1. The CDR3 loop spans 19 amino acids. Looked up from germline, CDR1 is MNHEY and CDR2 is SMNVEV (reference sequence). Trimming cost V 6 bases and J 5 bases; bases outside gene matches: 21. CDR3 protein: CASRSMDRVKSRINNEQFF. The CDR3 region has the DNA TGTGCCAGCAGATCCATGGACAGGGTTAAATCGCGAATCAACAATGAGCAGTTCTTC.

The chain has TRBV7-6 and TRBJ2-1, with 8 bases matching TRBD1. CDR1 is SGHVS and CDR2 is FNYEAQ in the germline V gene. The V and J ends lost 5 bases and 8 bases, in that order; junction bases with no gene match: 20. The CDR3 spans 18 residues. The CDR3 here is CASSAVGQGSGRMDEQFF. DNA for the CDR3: TGTGCCAGCAGCGCCGTCGGACAGGGTTCGGGTAGGATGGATGAGCAGTTCTTC.

This clone was picked up a small number of times. The chain combines TRBV5-1 with TRBJ1-5, with 11 nucleotides matching TRBD1. The germline V gene has CDR1 SGHRS and CDR2 YFSETQ. The CDR3 is made up of 14 amino acids. V shed 4 bases and J 7 bases; nucleotides not matched to a gene: 4. The CDR3 is CASSPGQGAQPQHF. As DNA, the CDR3 is TGCGCCAGCAGCCCAGGACAGGGGGCCCAGCCCCAGCATTTT.

This clone was recorded once. The chain carries TRBV28 and TRBJ2-5; maybe TRBD2 (6 bases). The CDR3 length is 18 residues. The V end lost 6 bases, the J end lost 2 bases, and 25 bases lay between the germline ends. The germline V gene encodes CDR1 MDHEN and CDR2 SYDVKM. The CDR3 here is CASSPTTFGLGTQETQYF. The CDR3 DNA sequence: TGTGCCAGCAGCCCCACCACCTTCGGCCTGGGGACTCAAGAGACCCAGTACTTC.

This chain joins TRBV14 and TRBJ2-7, with 12 bases fitting TRBD1. CDR1 SGHDN and CDR2 FVKESK come from the germline V gene. The trim removed 2 bases at V and 6 bases at J, leaving 8 bases unmatched. This CDR3 comprises 16 residues. CDR3 sequence: CASSQSGTGGRGEQYF. As DNA, the CDR3 is TGTGCCAGCAGCCAATCCGGGACAGGGGGCAGGGGCGAGCAGTACTTC.

The chain is built from TRBV24-1 and TRBJ2-7, with 15 bases identical to TRBD2. Germline CDR1 and CDR2: KGHDR and SFDVKD. The CDR3 length is 15 residues. The J segment lost 10 bases and the V segment lost 4 bases, leaving 7 bases of the junction unmatched. CDR3 in amino acids: CATSERTSGRAEQYF. The CDR3 nucleotides are TGTGCCACCAGTGAGAGGACTAGCGGGAGGGCAGAACAGTACTTC.

The CDR3 region is CASSLAKLAGGETQYF. The CDR3 coding sequence is TGCGCCAGCAGCTTGGCCAAGTTGGCAGGAGGGGAGACCCAGTACTTC. The chain recombines TRBV5-1 with TRBJ2-5, with D possibly being TRBD2 (6 bases). CDR1 and CDR2 from the germline V gene are SGHRS and YFSETQ. V dropped 0 bases and J dropped 5 bases, with 17 bases sitting between them. The CDR3 is 16 residues long. Full variable domain (rest looked up from reference TRBV5-1 and TRBJ2-5): KAGVTQTPRYLIKTRGQQVTLSCSPISGHRSVSWYQQTPGQGLQFLFEYFSETQRNKGNFPGRFSGRQFSNSRSEMNVSTLELGDSALYLCASSLAKLAGGETQYFGPGTRLLVL.

V is TRBV6-5 and J is TRBJ1-3, with TRBD1 identical over 9 bases. Germline CDR1 reads MNHEY; CDR2 reads SVGAGI. This CDR3 spans 14 amino acids. After removal of 11 bases from V and 2 bases from J, the junction contained 7 bases not matched to a gene. CDR3 amino acids: CAGKTGGAGNTIYF. The CDR3 nucleotides are TGTGCCGGAAAAACAGGGGGCGCTGGAAACACCATATATTTT.

The chain recombines TRBV30 with TRBJ1-2; TRBD1 might be the D (6 bases). V lost 7 bases and J 8 bases, leaving 20 bases between the germline ends. The CDR3 contains 13 residues. Germline V gives CDR1 GTSNPN, CDR2 SVGIG (reference sequence). The DNA for the CDR3 is TGTGCCTTATGGACAGCCAAGGCCGGGGGCTACACCTTC. It is translated as CALWTAKAGGYTF.

The rearrangement uses TRBV7-3 and TRBJ2-3; TRBD2 aligns across 11 bases. The ends lost 2 bases at V and 4 bases at J; junction bases unmatched: 11. The CDR3 runs 18 residues. The germline V gene has CDR1 SGHTA and CDR2 FQGTGA. In DNA form, the CDR3 reads TGTGCCAGCAGCTTATGGCCTAGCGGGAGGAGGGGGGCAGATACGCAGTATTTT. It specifies CASSLWPSGRRGADTQYF.

The chain couples TRBV27 to TRBJ2-1; D may be TRBD2 (7 bases). There are 14 residues in the CDR3. The V end was cut by 5 bases, the J end by 7 bases, with 15 bases between. The germline gives CDR1 MNHEY, CDR2 SMNVEV (reference sequence). Here the CDR3 reads CASSGGGLRNEQFF. CDR3 DNA: TGTGCCAGCAGTGGCGGGGGCCTTCGGAATGAGCAGTTCTTC.

V usage is TRBV29-1 and J usage is TRBJ2-5; no reliable D call. CDR1 and CDR2 (germline): SQVTM, ANQGSEA. The CDR3 has 12 residues. Trimming removed 5 bases at V and 0 bases at J, with 7 bases between. The CDR3 nucleotides read TGCAGCGTTAAGTACTACCAAGAGACCCAGTACTTC. Translated, it gives CSVKYYQETQYF.

The chain joins TRBV12-3 or TRBV12-4 to TRBJ1-1; D gene ambiguous. The ends were cut back, 2 bases at V and 1 base at J, with 5 bases in the middle. CDR3 length equals 13 residues. Written as DNA, the CDR3 is TGTGCCAGCAGTTTAACAGAGAACACTGAAGCTTTCTTT. The encoded protein is CASSLTENTEAFF.

This chain links TRBV3-1 (or the pseudogene TRBV3-2) with TRBJ2-7, with D tentatively TRBD1 (6 bases). The V and J ends lost 5 bases and 2 bases respectively, with 19 bases between them. The CDR3 covers 16 residues. Germline V gene lookup returns CDR1 LGHDT and CDR2 YNNKEL (reference sequence). The CDR3 DNA follows: TGTGCCAGCAGCATTACCACCGGGACACGCACCTACGAGCAGTACTTC. This sequence encodes CASSITTGTRTYEQYF.

The chain employs TRBV19 and TRBJ1-1, with a weak D call TRBD1 (6 bases). Germline-derived CDR1 and CDR2 are LNHDA and SQIVND (reference sequence). V shed 1 base and J shed 0 bases, with 12 bases lying between them. The CDR3 extends over 16 amino acids. The CDR3 loop is CASSIVTGDMNTEAFF. The CDR3 DNA sequence: TGTGCCAGTAGTATAGTAACCGGGGACATGAACACTGAAGCTTTCTTT.

This chain links TRBV6-6 with TRBJ2-7; TRBD1 matches at 9 bases. The CDR3 has 15 amino acids. CDR1 MNHNY and CDR2 SVGAGI come from the germline V gene (reference sequence). Losses at the gene ends were 6 bases for V and 0 bases for J; bases not matched to a gene: 6. The chain's CDR3 is CASSLQGASSYEQYF. CDR3 coding DNA: TGTGCCAGCAGCCTACAGGGGGCGAGCTCCTACGAGCAGTACTTC.

The chain links TRBV5-1 to TRBJ2-3; D may be TRBD2 (5 bases). Germline V gene data show CDR1 as SGHRS and CDR2 as YFSETQ. This CDR3 spans 16 amino acids. V was cut by 0 bases and J by 4 bases, with 15 bases left in between. In nucleotides, the CDR3 is TGCGCCAGCAGCTTGGTTGGTAGCTTCGGGGCAGATACGCAGTATTTT. Translation gives CASSLVGSFGADTQYF. Variable domain in full (rest from reference TRBV5-1 and TRBJ2-3): KAGVTQTPRYLIKTRGQQVTLSCSPISGHRSVSWYQQTPGQGLQFLFEYFSETQRNKGNFPGRFSGRQFSNSRSEMNVSTLELGDSALYLCASSLVGSFGADTQYFGPGTRLTVL.

This sequence joins TRBV3-1 (or the pseudogene TRBV3-2) and TRBJ2-3, with TRBD2 identical over 7 bases. Trimming at V came to 5 bases and at J to 0 bases, leaving 8 bases not matched to a gene. Germline CDR1 reads LGHDT; CDR2 reads YNNKEL (reference sequence). CDR3 length: 16 amino acids. The CDR3 loop is CASSLKSGASTDTQYF. CDR3 bases: TGTGCCAGCAGCTTAAAAAGCGGGGCGAGCACAGATACGCAGTATTTT.

V usage is TRBV12-3 or TRBV12-4 and J usage is TRBJ2-1, with D possibly TRBD2 on 5 matching bases. The CDR3 spans 11 residues. The ends were cut back, 3 bases at V and 10 bases at J, with 7 bases in the middle. In DNA, the CDR3 is TGTGCCAGCAGTTTTGGACTGGAGCAGTTCTTC. Protein: CASSFGLEQFF.

The V call is TRBV5-1, the J call TRBJ2-7; TRBD1 agrees at 8 bases. Germline V gives CDR1 SGHRS, CDR2 YFSETQ. The CDR3 consists of 13 residues. The trim removed 3 bases at V and 3 bases at J, leaving 2 bases unmatched. CDR3 bases: TGCGCCAGCAGCTCAGGACAGGGCTACGAGCAGTACTTC. Amino acid sequence: CASSSGQGYEQYF.

The chain recombines TRBV19 with TRBJ1-1; D possibly corresponds to TRBD1 (6 bases). Trimming pared 8 bases from V and 0 bases from J, leaving 13 bases between. This CDR3 is 14 amino acids long. The germline V gene encodes CDR1 LNHDA and CDR2 SQIVND (reference sequence). CDR3 residues: CASVTGDLNTEAFF. The CDR3 DNA is TGTGCCAGTGTGACAGGTGATTTGAACACTGAAGCTTTCTTT.

For the CDR3, the DNA is TGTGCCAGCAGCGTAGGGGTAGCGGGAAACCTCCGAGAGACCCAGTACTTC. This sequence encodes CASSVGVAGNLRETQYF. This chain uses TRBV9 with TRBJ2-5, with TRBD2 matching over 8 bases. This CDR3 has 17 amino acids. Germline V lookup: CDR1 SGDLS, CDR2 YYNGEE. V lost 0 bases, J lost 4 bases, and 11 bases stayed unmatched.

V gene TRBV6-5 combines with J gene TRBJ2-1, with a possible D match to TRBD1 (5 bases). The V end lost 6 bases, the J end lost 7 bases, and 16 bases lay between the germline ends. In germline, CDR1 is MNHEY, CDR2 SVGAGI. The CDR3 consists of 14 residues. The CDR3 nucleotides read TGTGCCAGCAGGACGGTCAGGGTTGTAAATGAGCAGTTCTTC. Translated: CASRTVRVVNEQFF.

Here the CDR3 DNA reads TGTGCCAGCAGTGACCCTGGCGGAGCCTCTAACTATGGCTACACCTTC. Encoded protein: CASSDPGGASNYGYTF. This rearrangement joins TRBV25-1 to TRBJ1-2; no reliable D call. CDR1 and CDR2 (germline): MGHDK, SYGVNS. V shed 3 bases and J shed 0 bases, with 14 bases lying between them. This CDR3 contains 16 residues.

This clone was recorded a few times. The V gene is TRBV27, the J gene TRBJ2-1, with 9 nucleotides matching TRBD2. Germline V gives CDR1 MNHEY, CDR2 SMNVEV (reference sequence). V lost 6 bases to trimming and J lost 2 bases; unmatched junction nucleotides: 8. The CDR3 loop spans 16 amino acids. The CDR3 nucleotides read TGTGCCAGCAGGTCCCAGCGGGAGGAACCCTACAATGAGCAGTTCTTC. Translated: CASRSQREEPYNEQFF.

The V gene is TRBV19, the J gene TRBJ2-7, with 10 bases fitting TRBD1. Germline values: CDR1 LNHDA, CDR2 SQIVND (reference sequence). The length of the CDR3 is 16 residues. Trimming took 5 bases from V and 3 from J; bases not matched to a gene: 10. CDR3 in amino acids: CASSALTGGKGYEQYF. In DNA, the CDR3 is TGTGCCAGTAGTGCCCTGACAGGGGGCAAGGGCTACGAGCAGTACTTC.

The V gene is TRBV13, the J gene TRBJ2-1, with 9 bases that match TRBD2. V lost 3 bases to trimming and J lost 6 bases; unmatched junction nucleotides: 9. This CDR3 region has 16 residues. Per germline, CDR1 PRHDT and CDR2 FYEKMQ (reference sequence). CDR3 amino acids: CASSFLTSGRGNEQFF. The CDR3 nucleotides are TGTGCCAGCAGCTTCCTGACTAGCGGAAGAGGCAATGAGCAGTTCTTC.

The chain links TRBV12-3 or TRBV12-4 to TRBJ2-5; no reliable D call. This CDR3 region has 13 residues. V lost 6 bases, J lost 5 bases, and 13 bases lay in between. This chain's CDR3 is CASRTNPEETQYF. The CDR3 nucleotides read TGTGCCAGCAGGACAAACCCCGAGGAGACCCAGTACTTC.

A few counts support this clone. The rearrangement uses TRBV10-3 and TRBJ1-1, with D possibly matching TRBD1 (5 bases). Trimming removed 5 bases from V and 4 bases from J, with 14 bases in between. CDR3 length: 14 amino acids. The V gene's germline CDR1 is ENHRY and CDR2 SYGVKD. CDR3 amino acids: CAISWTSWGTEAFF. The CDR3 region has the DNA TGTGCCATCAGTTGGACATCCTGGGGCACTGAAGCTTTCTTT.